One sample yielded the 3 T cell receptor beta chains listed below, sequenced in a study of early T cells in non-severe SARS-CoV-2 infection. Via MiXCR, TCRdb re-called the 5' RACE reads, giving one row per CDR3 protein. Of 60,000 or so distinct CDR3 sequences in the sample, around 13% are singletons; the top ten hold 3.5% to 5.5%. The sequenced material came from whole blood. These receptors were taken from an adult who was a healthcare worker with PCR-confirmed SARS-CoV-2 infection or an uninfected control (not recorded which).

The V call is TRBV5-1, the J call TRBJ2-7; TRBD1 matches at 7 bases. With 4 bases clipped from V and 6 bases from J, the junction kept 13 bases outside the gene matches. This CDR3 comprises 15 residues. Germline lookup yields CDR1 SGHRS and CDR2 YFSETQ. The CDR3 region has the DNA TGCGCCAGCAGCCCCACCTCGACAGGGTCGGGCGAGCAGTACTTC. It specifies CASSPTSTGSGEQYF.

This clonotype came up many times. The V call is TRBV3-1, the J call TRBJ2-7, with D uncertain. With 0 bases removed from V and 2 bases from J, the gap between germline ends came to 8 bases. CDR1 LGHDT and CDR2 YNNKEL come from the germline V gene (reference sequence). The CDR3 is 14 residues long. Here the CDR3 reads CASSQDLGAYEQYF. CDR3 bases: TGTGCCAGCAGCCAAGATTTAGGAGCCTACGAGCAGTACTTC.

This clonotype was seen repeatedly, ten times or more. This chain links TRBV12-3 or TRBV12-4 with TRBJ1-5; 10 bases map to TRBD1. Trimming took 5 bases from V and 6 from J; bases not matched to a gene: 7. CDR3 size: 15 residues. CDR3 DNA: TGTGCCAGCAGTGGGACAGGGGTTTTTGCTCAGCCCCAGCATTTT. This codes for CASSGTGVFAQPQHF.